This TCR beta chain was observed in a study of T cell changes during pregnancy in multiple sclerosis. Germline V gene data show CDR1 as SGDLS and CDR2 as YYNGEE. The CDR3 has 14 amino acids. V shed 4 bases and J shed 6 bases, with 14 bases lying between them. The repertoire was sequenced with immunoSEQ multiplex PCR; TCRdb's copy has only in-frame clones and lacks some. The sample holds around 100,000 clones, around nine tenths seen once. This sample comprised peripheral blood, obtained after pregnancy. This clonotype was obtained from a female donor with multiple sclerosis, enrolled in a pregnancy study. V and J are TRBV9 and TRBJ2-1, with D maybe TRBD2 (7 bases). CDR3 sequence: CASSTKGGANEQFF. Written as DNA, the CDR3 is TGTGCCAGCAGCACAAAGGGGGGGGCCAATGAGCAGTTCTTC.